One T cell receptor (beta chain) is described in this entry. In the study's own analysis: Amplified reference gene primers provided the basis for estimating nucleated cell counts. Generated by immunoSEQ multiplex PCR, the TCRdb table keeps only in-frame clones and is missing some. V and J calls and clone size are copied from that table; D and trimming were computed from the DNA. The sample has under 350,000 clones, 85% to 90% seen once. These data come from a study of blood T cell repertoires in COVID-19. Study-wide context: Samples of COVID-19 (acute and convalescent) were obtained from the United States, Italy and Spain. The analysed material was cDNA or gDNA that came from T cells, B-cell-depleted T cells, or PBMCs.

The CDR3 consists of 15 residues. After removal of 4 bases from V and 5 bases from J, the junction contained 7 bases not matched to a gene. The germline CDR1 and CDR2 sequences are LGHNA and YNFKEQ. The receptor was derived from a man in his sixties or seventies with acute or convalescent COVID-19. Sequenced input: peripheral blood. The chain is built from TRBV4-2 and TRBJ1-5, with 8 bases lining up with TRBD1. In nucleotides, the CDR3 is TGTGCCAGCAGCCCGAGGACAGGGTCGGATCAGCCCCAGCATTTT. Protein sequence: CASSPRTGSDQPQHF.